One and the same sample provided the 15 T cell receptor beta chains below, sequenced in a study of T cell changes during pregnancy in multiple sclerosis. Repertoires were generated with immunoSEQ multiplex PCR, while TCRdb's copy carries only in-frame clones and drops some. This sample has roughly 75,000 clones, with approximately 94% found just once. Sample: peripheral blood, taken after pregnancy. Every receptor here comes from a female donor in good health, enrolled as a control in a pregnancy study.

This chain links TRBV5-3 with TRBJ2-5; a weak D match, TRBD2 (5 bases). TRBV5-3 is an ORF for which the function is uncertain. The CDR3 runs to 14 residues. With 6 bases removed from V and 6 bases from J, the gap between germline ends came to 18 bases. For the CDR3, the DNA is TGTGCCAGAACCCTGGACTCACTAAGCAAGACCCAGTACTTC. It specifies CARTLDSLSKTQYF.

The CDR3 sequence: CASSGRQGNTEAFF. CDR3 nucleotide sequence: TGTGCCAGCAGTGGGAGACAGGGGAACACTGAAGCTTTCTTT. The chain is built from TRBV6-5 and TRBJ1-1; 7 nucleotides agree with TRBD1. V lost 5 bases to trimming and J lost 1 base; unmatched junction nucleotides: 4. The CDR3 runs to 14 residues. Looked up from germline, CDR1 is MNHEY and CDR2 is SVGAGI.

The chain uses TRBV18 and TRBJ2-1, with 10 bases aligning to TRBD2. This CDR3 is 16 amino acids long. Trimming cost V 2 bases and J 8 bases; bases outside gene matches: 9. Germline CDR1 is KGHSH and CDR2 is LQKENI. The CDR3 nucleotides are TGTGCCAGCTCACCAGTCCTGAGCGGGGGGGCCGATGAGCAGTTCTTC. Protein sequence: CASSPVLSGGADEQFF. The full variable domain, in which reference TRBV18 and TRBJ2-1 provide the parts outside the CDR3, is NAGVMQNPRHLVRRRGQEARLRCSPMKGHSHVYWYRQLPEEGLKFMVYLQKENIIDESGMPKERFSAEFPKEGPSILRIQQVVRGDSAAYFCASSPVLSGGADEQFFGPGTRLTVL.

The CDR3 reads CARSFAGFRDSVYYEQYF. The CDR3 DNA reads TGTGCCAGAAGCTTCGCTGGGTTCCGGGACAGCGTCTACTACGAGCAGTACTTC. The gene calls are TRBV5-3 and TRBJ2-7, with 7 positions matching TRBD1. TRBV5-3 is an ORF, with its function uncertain. This CDR3 contains 18 residues. V lost 2 bases and J lost 3; bases outside the gene matches: 17.

On this clone itself: The sample has other DNA sequences that encode this CDR3 too. This rearrangement joins TRBV6-1 to TRBJ2-5, with 7 bases aligning to TRBD1. Trimming removed 1 base from V and 5 bases from J; junction bases left unmatched: 4. Per germline, CDR1 MNHNS and CDR2 SASEGT. The CDR3 is 14 amino acids. The CDR3 is CASSEGQGWETQYF. Here the CDR3 DNA reads TGTGCCAGCAGTGAAGGACAGGGTTGGGAGACCCAGTACTTC.

The chain employs TRBV18 and TRBJ2-7; no definite D call. The V gene lost 2 bases and the J gene lost 4 bases, with 15 bases spanning the gap. Germline CDR1 reads KGHSH; CDR2 reads LQKENI. The CDR3 has 15 amino acids. The DNA of the CDR3 is TGTGCCAGCTCACCATCAGTTGTGACCGGGTACGAGCAGTACTTC. Translated: CASSPSVVTGYEQYF.

The chain has TRBV15 and TRBJ1-5, with a tentative D call TRBD1 (5 bases). Germline assignment: CDR1 LNHNV and CDR2 YYDKDF (reference sequence). V was clipped by 0 bases and J by 5 bases, with 8 bases between them. CDR3 length: 14 amino acids. The CDR3 sequence: CATSRDRGYQPQHF. CDR3 bases: TGTGCCACCAGCAGAGACCGGGGGTATCAGCCCCAGCATTTT. Filled out from reference TRBV15 and TRBJ1-5, the complete variable domain reads DAMVIQNPRYQVTQFGKPVTLSCSQTLNHNVMYWYQQKSSQAPKLLFHYYDKDFNNEADTPDNFQSRRPNTSFCFLDIRSPGLGDTAMYLCATSRDRGYQPQHFGDGTRLSIL.

This chain uses TRBV29-1 with TRBJ2-7; 10 bases are a match to TRBD2. Germline CDR1 and CDR2: SQVTM and ANQGSEA. Losses at the gene ends were 6 bases for V and 2 bases for J; bases not matched to a gene: 4. The CDR3 has 13 residues. The CDR3 nucleotides read TGCAGCGTGCGGACTAGCGGTGCCTACGAGCAGTACTTC. Protein: CSVRTSGAYEQYF.

The chain links TRBV7-2 to TRBJ2-7, with 9 positions matching TRBD2. Per germline, CDR1 SGHTA and CDR2 FQGNSA. The CDR3 is 15 amino acids. Trimming cost V 3 bases and J 12 bases; bases outside gene matches: 15. CDR3 DNA sequence: TGTGCCAGCAGCTTCTCTAGCGGGACCACAACCCGTCCGTACTTC. Translated, it gives CASSFSSGTTTRPYF.

The chain uses TRBV7-9 and TRBJ1-5, with TRBD1 matching 11 bases. This CDR3 has 16 amino acids. From germline, CDR1 is SEHNR and CDR2 FQNEAQ (reference sequence). V shed 5 bases, J shed 4 bases, and the junction held 7 bases outside the gene matches. In DNA, the CDR3 is TGTGCCAGCAGCCGATGGACAGGGGGCGCGAATCAGCCCCAGCATTTT. It is translated as CASSRWTGGANQPQHF.

This chain links TRBV7-9 with TRBJ1-1; D is undetermined. The CDR3 loop spans 11 amino acids. The germline gives CDR1 SEHNR, CDR2 FQNEAQ (reference sequence). With 8 bases removed from V and 5 bases from J, the gap between germline ends came to 9 bases. CDR3 protein: CASSAGTEAFF. For the CDR3, the DNA is TGTGCCAGCTCCGCGGGGACTGAAGCTTTCTTT.

This clone has a single count. The genes are TRBV19 and TRBJ2-1; 7 nucleotides align to TRBD2. The V gene end was trimmed by 7 bases and the J gene end by 1 base; junction bases not matched to a gene: 4. CDR1 and CDR2 from the germline V gene are LNHDA and SQIVND (reference sequence). This CDR3 is built from 14 residues. Here the CDR3 reads CASNRDYSYNEQFF. The CDR3 DNA reads TGTGCCAGTAACCGGGACTATTCCTACAATGAGCAGTTCTTC.

The V gene is TRBV27, the J gene TRBJ2-3, with 8 bases identical to TRBD2. The CDR3 sequence is 18 residues long. The trim removed 5 bases at V and 6 bases at J, leaving 19 bases unmatched. The germline gives CDR1 MNHEY, CDR2 SMNVEV (reference sequence). CDR3: CASSLTALPGLVLDTQYF. The CDR3 region has the DNA TGTGCCAGCAGTCTGACCGCCCTGCCGGGACTAGTTTTGGATACGCAGTATTTT.

J is TRBJ2-2 and V is TRBV19, with D tentatively TRBD2 (6 bases). In germline, CDR1 is LNHDA, CDR2 SQIVND (reference sequence). The ends were cut back, 6 bases at V and 5 bases at J, with 16 bases in the middle. This CDR3 is built from 15 residues. The CDR3 here is CASSVGLTDTGELFF. For the CDR3, the DNA is TGTGCCAGTAGCGTGGGACTTACAGATACCGGGGAGCTGTTTTTT.

CDR3 amino acids: CASRTLGTRWYF. The CDR3 DNA is TGTGCCAGCAGGACCCTGGGCACCCGATGGTACTTC. This sequence joins TRBV28 and TRBJ2-7; the D is unclear. The V end lost 6 bases, the J end lost 12 bases, and 18 bases lay between the germline ends. Germline V lookup: CDR1 MDHEN, CDR2 SYDVKM. There are 12 residues in the CDR3. The full variable domain, with the rest looked up from reference TRBV28 and TRBJ2-7, is DVKVTQSSRYLVKRTGEKVFLECVQDMDHENMFWYRQDPGLGLRLIYFSYDVKMKEKGDIPEGYSVSREKKERFSLILESASTNQTSMYLCASRTLGTRWYFGPGTRLTVT.